This T cell receptor beta chain was sequenced in a study of Ad26.COV2.S vaccination and SARS-CoV-2 variants. Treatment denoted: around 19 received Ad26.COV2.S at low or high dose, single or two shots; about 5 received placebo; per-sample allocation not given. The samples were gathered on day 63 after the first injection of vaccine or placebo. Findings and caveats of the study: People who got the vaccine or the placebo had similar non-spike TCR breadth.

The CDR3 extends over 17 amino acids. The V and J ends lost 6 bases and 1 base, in that order; junction bases with no gene match: 4. The germline V gene encodes CDR1 MNHEY and CDR2 SMNVEV (reference sequence). As concerns this clone: Its antigen is as yet unknown.

TCRdb's copy holds only in-frame clones and misses some; the assay was immunoSEQ multiplex PCR. This table has about 350,000 clones, more than 75% appearing once. The clonotype originates from a person aged 18-65 years who received the Ad26.COV2.S COVID-19 vaccine or a placebo. Sequencing used peripheral blood, obtained in a trial of Ad26.COV2.S vaccine versus placebo. The chain employs TRBV27 and TRBJ2-2; TRBD2 agrees at 14 bases. The CDR3 loop reads CASSFGLAGGNTGELFF. CDR3 nucleotides: TGTGCCAGCAGCTTCGGACTAGCGGGGGGGAACACCGGGGAGCTGTTTTTT.